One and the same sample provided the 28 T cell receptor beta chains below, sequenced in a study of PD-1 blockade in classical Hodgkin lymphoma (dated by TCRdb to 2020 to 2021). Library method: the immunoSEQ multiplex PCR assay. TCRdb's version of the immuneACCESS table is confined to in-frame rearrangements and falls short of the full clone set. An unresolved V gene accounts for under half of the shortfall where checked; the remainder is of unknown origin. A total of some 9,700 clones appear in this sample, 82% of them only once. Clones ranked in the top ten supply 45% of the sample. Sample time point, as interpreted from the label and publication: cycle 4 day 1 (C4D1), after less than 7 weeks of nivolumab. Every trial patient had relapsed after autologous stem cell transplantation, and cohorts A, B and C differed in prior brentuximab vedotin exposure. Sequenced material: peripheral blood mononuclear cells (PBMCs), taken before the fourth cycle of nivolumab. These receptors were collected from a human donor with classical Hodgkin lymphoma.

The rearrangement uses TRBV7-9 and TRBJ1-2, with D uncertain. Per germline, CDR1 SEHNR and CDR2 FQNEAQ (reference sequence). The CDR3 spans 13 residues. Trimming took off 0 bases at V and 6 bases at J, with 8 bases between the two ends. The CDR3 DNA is TGTGCCAGCAGCTTAGCAGGGAACGATGGCTACACCTTC. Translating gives CASSLAGNDGYTF.

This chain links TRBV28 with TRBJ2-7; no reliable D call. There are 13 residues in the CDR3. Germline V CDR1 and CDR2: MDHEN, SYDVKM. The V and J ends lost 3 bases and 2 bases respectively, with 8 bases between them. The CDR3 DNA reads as TGTGCCAGCAGTTTGTTGCCCCCCTACGAGCAGTACTTC. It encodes CASSLLPPYEQYF.

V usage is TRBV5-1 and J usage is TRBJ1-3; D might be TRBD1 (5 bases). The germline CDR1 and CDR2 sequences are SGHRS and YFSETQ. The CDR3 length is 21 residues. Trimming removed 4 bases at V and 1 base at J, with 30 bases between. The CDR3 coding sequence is TGCGCCAGCAGCCTAACATCCGGGACTCCCGGAGTATCCCTTTCTGGAAACACCATATATTTT. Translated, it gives CASSLTSGTPGVSLSGNTIYF.

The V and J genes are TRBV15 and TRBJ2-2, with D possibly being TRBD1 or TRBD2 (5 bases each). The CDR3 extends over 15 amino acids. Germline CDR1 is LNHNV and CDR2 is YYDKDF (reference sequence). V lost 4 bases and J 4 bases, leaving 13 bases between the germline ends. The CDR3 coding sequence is TGTGCCACCAGCAAAGGGAAAGGGACCACCGGGGAGCTGTTTTTT. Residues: CATSKGKGTTGELFF.

DNA for the CDR3: TGCGCCAGCAGTGAAAGAACTAGCGGGAGCAATACGCAGTATTTT. It codes for CASSERTSGSNTQYF. V is TRBV10-2 and J is TRBJ2-3; TRBD2 matches 11 bases. Germline lookup yields CDR1 WSHSY and CDR2 SAAADI. Trimming took 3 bases from V and 7 from J; bases not matched to a gene: 6. This CDR3 contains 15 residues.

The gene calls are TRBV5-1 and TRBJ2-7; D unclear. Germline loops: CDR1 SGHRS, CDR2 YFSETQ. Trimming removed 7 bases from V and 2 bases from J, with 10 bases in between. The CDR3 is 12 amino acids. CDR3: CASHDWTYEQYF. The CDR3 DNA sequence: TGCGCCAGCCACGACTGGACCTACGAGCAGTACTTC.

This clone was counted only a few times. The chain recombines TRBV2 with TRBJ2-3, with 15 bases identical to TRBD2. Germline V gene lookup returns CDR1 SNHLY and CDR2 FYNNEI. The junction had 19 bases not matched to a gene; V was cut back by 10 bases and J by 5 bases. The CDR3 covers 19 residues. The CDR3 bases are TGTGCCACCGAACGTCTCCCGGGACTAGCGGGGGGAATAATAGATACGCAGTATTTT. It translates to CATERLPGLAGGIIDTQYF.

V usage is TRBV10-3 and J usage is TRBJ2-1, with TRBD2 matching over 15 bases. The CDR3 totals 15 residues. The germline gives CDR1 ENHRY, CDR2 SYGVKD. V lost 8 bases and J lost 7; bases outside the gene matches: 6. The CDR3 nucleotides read TGTGCCATCGGGGGACTAGCGGGAGGAGGTAATGAGCAGTTCTTC. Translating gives CAIGGLAGGGNEQFF.

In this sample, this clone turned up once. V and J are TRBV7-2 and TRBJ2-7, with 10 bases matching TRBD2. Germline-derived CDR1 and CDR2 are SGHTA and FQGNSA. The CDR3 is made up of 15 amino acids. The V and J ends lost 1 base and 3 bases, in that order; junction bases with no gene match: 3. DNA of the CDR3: TGTGCCAGCAGCTTAGAAGGACTAGCGGTCTACGAGCAGTACTTC. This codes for CASSLEGLAVYEQYF.

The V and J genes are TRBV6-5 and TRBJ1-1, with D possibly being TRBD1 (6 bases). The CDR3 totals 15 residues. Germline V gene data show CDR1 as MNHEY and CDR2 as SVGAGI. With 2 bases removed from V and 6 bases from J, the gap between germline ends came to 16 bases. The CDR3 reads CASSYRNLQGAEAFF. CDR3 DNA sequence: TGTGCCAGCAGTTACCGAAACTTACAGGGAGCTGAAGCTTTCTTT.

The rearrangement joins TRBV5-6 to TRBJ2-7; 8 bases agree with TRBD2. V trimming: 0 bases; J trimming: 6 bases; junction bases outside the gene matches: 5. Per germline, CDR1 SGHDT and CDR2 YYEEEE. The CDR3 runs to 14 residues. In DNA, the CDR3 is TGTGCCAGCAGCTTGGTTAGCGGGATGGGCGAGCAGTACTTC. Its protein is CASSLVSGMGEQYF.

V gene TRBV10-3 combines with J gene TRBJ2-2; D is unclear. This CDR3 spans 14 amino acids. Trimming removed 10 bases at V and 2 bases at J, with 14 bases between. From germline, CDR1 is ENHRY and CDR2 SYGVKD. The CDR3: CATYDSGNTGELFF. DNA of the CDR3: TGTGCCACCTACGACTCCGGAAACACCGGGGAGCTGTTTTTT.

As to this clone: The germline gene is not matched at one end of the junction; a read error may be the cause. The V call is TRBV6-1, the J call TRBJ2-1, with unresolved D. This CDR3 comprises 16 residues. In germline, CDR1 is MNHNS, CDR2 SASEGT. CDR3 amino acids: CTSSEIEALGLDEQFF. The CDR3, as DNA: TGTACCAGCAGTGAAATTGAGGCTCTGGGGTTGGATGAGCAGTTCTTC.

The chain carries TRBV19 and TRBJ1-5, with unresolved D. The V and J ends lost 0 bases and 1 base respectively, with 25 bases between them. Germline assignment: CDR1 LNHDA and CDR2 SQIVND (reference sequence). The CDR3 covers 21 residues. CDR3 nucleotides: TGTGCCAGTAGTATAGATCGGTTTATAGGAGTGGCGCAAGGGAGCAATCAGCCCCAGCATTTT. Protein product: CASSIDRFIGVAQGSNQPQHF.

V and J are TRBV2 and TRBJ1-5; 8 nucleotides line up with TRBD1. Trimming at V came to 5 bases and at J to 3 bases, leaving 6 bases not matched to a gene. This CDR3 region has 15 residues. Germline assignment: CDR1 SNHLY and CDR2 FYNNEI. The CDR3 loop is CASSRRGQDNQPQHF. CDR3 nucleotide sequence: TGTGCCAGCAGTCGCAGGGGGCAGGACAATCAGCCCCAGCATTTT.

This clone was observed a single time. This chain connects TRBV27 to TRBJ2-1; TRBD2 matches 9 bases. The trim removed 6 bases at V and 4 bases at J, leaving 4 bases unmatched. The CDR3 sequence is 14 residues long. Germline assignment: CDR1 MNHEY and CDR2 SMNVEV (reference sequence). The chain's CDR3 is CASRLAGRYNEQFF. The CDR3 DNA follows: TGTGCCAGCAGGCTAGCGGGAAGGTACAATGAGCAGTTCTTC.

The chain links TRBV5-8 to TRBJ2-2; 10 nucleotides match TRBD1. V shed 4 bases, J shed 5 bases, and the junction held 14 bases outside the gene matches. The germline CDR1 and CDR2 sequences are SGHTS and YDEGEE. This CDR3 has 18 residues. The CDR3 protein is CASSNPGTGDPLTGELFF. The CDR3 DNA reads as TGTGCCAGCAGCAATCCCGGGACAGGGGACCCCCTAACCGGGGAGCTGTTTTTT.

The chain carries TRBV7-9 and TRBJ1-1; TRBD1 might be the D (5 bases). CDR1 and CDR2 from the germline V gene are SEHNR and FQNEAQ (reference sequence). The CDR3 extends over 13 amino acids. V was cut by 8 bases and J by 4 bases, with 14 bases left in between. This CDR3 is CASGGVSLTEAFF. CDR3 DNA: TGTGCCAGCGGGGGGGTTTCCCTCACTGAAGCTTTCTTT.

The CDR3 DNA sequence: TGTGCCAGCAGTTTAGACAGGGTTGGAGGCACCATATATTTT. Translated: CASSLDRVGGTIYF. The V and J genes are TRBV5-4 and TRBJ1-3; 7 positions agree with TRBD1. Looked up from germline, CDR1 is SGHNT and CDR2 is YYREEE (reference sequence). This CDR3 has 14 amino acids. The trim removed 5 bases at V and 9 bases at J, leaving 11 bases unmatched. Using reference TRBV5-4 and TRBJ1-3 for the parts outside the CDR3, the full variable domain is ETGVTQSPTHLIKTRGQQVTLRCSSQSGHNTVSWYQQALGQGPQFIFQYYREEENGRGNFPPRFSGLQFPNYSSELNVNALELDDSALYLCASSLDRVGGTIYFGEGSWLTVV.

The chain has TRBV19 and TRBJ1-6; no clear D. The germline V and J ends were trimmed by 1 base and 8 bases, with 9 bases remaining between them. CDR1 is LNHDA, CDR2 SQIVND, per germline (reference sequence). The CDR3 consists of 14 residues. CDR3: CASSIVWGYSPLHF. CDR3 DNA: TGTGCCAGTAGTATAGTATGGGGTTATTCACCCCTCCACTTT.

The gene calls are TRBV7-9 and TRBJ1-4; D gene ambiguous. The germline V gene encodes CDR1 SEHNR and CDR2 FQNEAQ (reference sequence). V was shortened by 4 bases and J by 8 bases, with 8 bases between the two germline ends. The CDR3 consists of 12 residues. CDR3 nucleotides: TGTGCCAGCAGCTATACCCACGAAAAACTGTTTTTT. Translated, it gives CASSYTHEKLFF.

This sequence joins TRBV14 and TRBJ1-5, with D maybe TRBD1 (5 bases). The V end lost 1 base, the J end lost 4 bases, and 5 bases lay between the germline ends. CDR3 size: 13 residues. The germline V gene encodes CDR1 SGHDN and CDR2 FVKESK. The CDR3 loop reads CASSQGGNQPQHF. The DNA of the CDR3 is TGTGCCAGCAGCCAAGGGGGGAATCAGCCCCAGCATTTT.

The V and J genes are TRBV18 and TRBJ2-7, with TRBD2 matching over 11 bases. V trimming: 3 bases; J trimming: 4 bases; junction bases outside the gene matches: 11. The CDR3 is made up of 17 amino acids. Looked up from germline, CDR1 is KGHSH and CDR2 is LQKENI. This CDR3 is CASSPTSTSGGLYEQYF. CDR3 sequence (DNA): TGTGCCAGCTCACCGACCTCTACTAGCGGGGGCTTGTACGAGCAGTACTTC. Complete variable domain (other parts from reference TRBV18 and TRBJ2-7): NAGVMQNPRHLVRRRGQEARLRCSPMKGHSHVYWYRQLPEEGLKFMVYLQKENIIDESGMPKERFSAEFPKEGPSILRIQQVVRGDSAAYFCASSPTSTSGGLYEQYFGPGTRLTVT.

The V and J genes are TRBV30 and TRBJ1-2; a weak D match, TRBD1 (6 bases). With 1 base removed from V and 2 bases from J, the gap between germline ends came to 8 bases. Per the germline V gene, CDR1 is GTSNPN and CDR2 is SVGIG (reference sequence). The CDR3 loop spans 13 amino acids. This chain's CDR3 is CAWSDQGNYGYTF. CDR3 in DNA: TGTGCCTGGAGTGACCAGGGGAACTATGGCTACACCTTC.

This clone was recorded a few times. The CDR3 region has the DNA TGTGCCAGCAGCCCCCGGTTCGGCGCAGATACGCAGTATTTT. It specifies CASSPRFGADTQYF. The chain is built from TRBV11-2 and TRBJ2-3, with D hard to call. Trimming removed 5 bases from V and 4 bases from J, with 13 bases in between. The CDR3 sequence is 14 residues long. CDR1 SGHAT and CDR2 FQNNGV come from the germline V gene.

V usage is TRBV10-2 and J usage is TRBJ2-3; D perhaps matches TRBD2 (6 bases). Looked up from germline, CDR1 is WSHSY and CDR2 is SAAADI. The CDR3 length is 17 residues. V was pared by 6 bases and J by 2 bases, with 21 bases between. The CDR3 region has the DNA TGCGCCAGCAGGGCCGGGAGTTATTTTACTACCACAGATACGCAGTATTTT. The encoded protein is CASRAGSYFTTTDTQYF.

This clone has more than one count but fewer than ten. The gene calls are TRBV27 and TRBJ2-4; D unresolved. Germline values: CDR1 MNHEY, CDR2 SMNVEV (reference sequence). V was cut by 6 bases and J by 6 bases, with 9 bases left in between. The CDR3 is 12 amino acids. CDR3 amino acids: CASSAARNIQYF. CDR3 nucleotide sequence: TGTGCCAGCAGCGCGGCGAGAAACATTCAGTACTTC.

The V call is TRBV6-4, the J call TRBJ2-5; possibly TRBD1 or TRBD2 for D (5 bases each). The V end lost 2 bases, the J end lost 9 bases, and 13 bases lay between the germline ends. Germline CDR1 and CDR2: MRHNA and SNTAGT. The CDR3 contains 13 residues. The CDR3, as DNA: TGTGCCAGCAGTGACACTGACCGAGGGGCCCAGTACTTC. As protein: CASSDTDRGAQYF.